These 20 T cell receptor beta chains came from one sample sequenced in a study of T cells in Graves' hyperthyroidism and ophthalmopathy. Regions amplified from RNA transcripts were the TCR beta CDR3 regions. TCR CDR3 regions were first amplified by RT-PCR with HTBI primers. One entry per CDR3 protein, called by TCRdb with MiXCR from the multiplex PCR reads. The sample records 600,000 to 800,000 distinct CDR3 sequences, roughly a third being singletons. The material sequenced was blood. All receptors come from a middle-aged woman with Graves' hyperthyroidism.

The chain recombines TRBV29-1 with TRBJ1-6; D unclear. V dropped 6 bases and J dropped 3 bases, with 12 bases sitting between them. Germline V gives CDR1 SQVTM, CDR2 ANQGSEA. This CDR3 is 14 amino acids long. The CDR3 region has the DNA TGCAGCGTGATGGAGGGCAACTATAATTCACCCCTCCACTTT. As protein: CSVMEGNYNSPLHF. Together with reference TRBV29-1 and TRBJ1-6, the CDR3 gives the full variable domain: SAVISQKPSRDICQRGTSLTIQCQVDSQVTMMFWYRQQPGQSLTLIATANQGSEATYESGFVIDKFPISRPNLTFSTLTVSNMSPEDSSIYLCSVMEGNYNSPLHFGNGTRLTVT.

This clonotype was observed a few times. This CDR3 fails to terminate in the conserved phenylalanine or tryptophan, so it likely reflects a read error. The rearrangement joins TRBV5-6 to TRBJ1-5, with 7 bases that match TRBD1. Germline loops: CDR1 SGHDT, CDR2 YYEEEE. This CDR3 is 13 amino acids long. The ends lost 2 bases at V and 7 bases at J; junction bases unmatched: 3. CDR3 sequence reads: CASSLGTAQPQHS. CDR3 in DNA: TGTGCCAGCAGCTTAGGGACAGCCCAGCCCCAGCATTCT.

This clonotype was counted ten times or more. V gene TRBV19 combines with J gene TRBJ1-2; unclear D gene. This CDR3 region has 13 residues. Germline V lookup: CDR1 LNHDA, CDR2 SQIVND (reference sequence). V was trimmed by 2 bases and J by 2 bases, leaving 6 bases between them. This CDR3 reads CASSISGNYGYTF. The CDR3 DNA reads TGTGCCAGTAGTATATCGGGGAACTATGGCTACACCTTC.

This clonotype was recorded many times. The V and J genes are TRBV2 and TRBJ1-4; D call uncertain. This CDR3 comprises 16 residues. The ends were cut back, 3 bases at V and 5 bases at J, with 16 bases in the middle. Germline V gene lookup returns CDR1 SNHLY and CDR2 FYNNEI. This CDR3 reads CASSEEAVSLNEKLFF. The DNA for the CDR3 is TGTGCCAGCAGTGAGGAGGCAGTGAGCTTAAATGAAAAACTGTTTTTT.

Comment on this clonotype: The junction does not match germline at one end; this may be a read error. The chain links TRBV10-3 to TRBJ2-7; D gene unclear. The CDR3 loop spans 16 amino acids. Germline assignment: CDR1 ENHRY and CDR2 SYGVKD. The CDR3 is CASSYDRAIRGYEQYF. CDR3 coding DNA: TGTGCCAGCAGTTATGACCGGGCCATCCGTGGTTACGAGCAGTACTTC.

On this clonotype: A much more abundant neighbour one base away suggests this may be a read error. The V gene is TRBV6-1, the J gene TRBJ2-7; 9 nucleotides agree with TRBD1. This CDR3 contains 12 residues. Germline CDR1 and CDR2: MNHNS and SASEGT. CDR3 coding DNA: TGTGCCACCAGGGACAGGGACTACGAGCACTACTTC. Translation: CATRDRDYEHYF.

The chain recombines TRBV28 with TRBJ2-7; D unclear. The V end lost 5 bases, the J end lost 4 bases, and 15 bases lay between the germline ends. This CDR3 is 14 amino acids long. Germline lookup yields CDR1 MDHEN and CDR2 SYDVKM. Written as DNA, the CDR3 is TGTGCCAGCAGTCCTCATCCACCTTTTTACGAGCAGTACTTC. Translating it yields CASSPHPPFYEQYF.

This chain uses TRBV20-1 with TRBJ2-5, with TRBD2 matching 8 bases. In germline, CDR1 is DFQATT, CDR2 SNEGSKA (reference sequence). The J segment lost 4 bases and the V segment lost 7 bases, leaving 8 bases of the junction unmatched. The CDR3 runs to 13 residues. The DNA for the CDR3 is TGCAGTGTTTCGAAGACTAGCGCAGAGACCCAGTACTTC. It encodes CSVSKTSAETQYF.

The V and J genes are TRBV5-1 and TRBJ2-2, with 10 bases identical to TRBD2. Germline CDR1 reads SGHRS; CDR2 reads YFSETQ. V lost 0 bases, J lost 2 bases, and 4 bases stayed unmatched. The CDR3 is made up of 17 amino acids. The DNA for the CDR3 is TGCGCCAGCAGCTTGGCTAGCGGGGGAAGAAACACCGGGGAGCTGTTTTTT. Its translation: CASSLASGGRNTGELFF. The full variable domain, rest sourced from reference TRBV5-1 and TRBJ2-2, is KAGVTQTPRYLIKTRGQQVTLSCSPISGHRSVSWYQQTPGQGLQFLFEYFSETQRNKGNFPGRFSGRQFSNSRSEMNVSTLELGDSALYLCASSLASGGRNTGELFFGEGSRLTVL.

This clonotype was seen ten or more times. CDR3 DNA sequence: TGTGCCACCAGCCTCGGACAGAACTATGGCTACACCTTC. Its translation: CATSLGQNYGYTF. This chain joins TRBV24-1 and TRBJ1-2; possible D gene TRBD1, 6 bases. Germline CDR1 and CDR2: KGHDR and SFDVKD. This CDR3 has 13 residues. Trimming stripped 7 bases from V and 2 bases from J, with 10 bases between.

To note about this clonotype: One end of the junction does not line up with germline, which may come from a read error. V usage is TRBV15 and J usage is TRBJ1-2; 7 bases map to TRBD1. The germline gives CDR1 LNHNV, CDR2 YYDKDF (reference sequence). CDR3 size: 14 residues. CDR3 nucleotides: TGTGCCGCCAGCAGCTTGTGGGACAGCTATGGCTACACCTTC. It codes for CAASSLWDSYGYTF.

This clonotype was detected only a few times. This chain links TRBV12-3 or TRBV12-4 with TRBJ2-7; the match to TRBD1 covers 10 bases. The CDR3 has 14 amino acids. The junction had 11 bases not matched to a gene; V was cut back by 6 bases and J by 9 bases. The CDR3 DNA is TGTGCCAGCAGCTCTCGTCGACAGGGGGCAGGGCAGTACTTC. Protein product: CASSSRRQGAGQYF.

This chain links TRBV12-3 or TRBV12-4 with TRBJ2-2; possible D gene TRBD2, 5 bases. The CDR3 has 15 amino acids. V lost 3 bases and J 5 bases, leaving 13 bases between the germline ends. The CDR3 loop is CASSLRTQLTGELFF. The CDR3 bases are TGTGCCAGCAGTTTGAGGACTCAGCTAACCGGGGAGCTGTTTTTT.

This clonotype appeared once. This clone may be a read error of a much larger clone one base away. V usage is TRBV10-3 and J usage is TRBJ2-5, with D unresolved. Trimming left V 6 bases short and J 3 bases short, with 14 bases between. CDR1 is ENHRY, CDR2 SYGVKD, per germline. The CDR3 loop spans 14 amino acids. The CDR3 loop is CAIRIGRSKETQYF. In nucleotides, the CDR3 is TGTGCCATCAGGATCGGGCGATCTAAAGAGACCCAGTACTTC.

A remark on this clonotype: Given a much more abundant clone one base away, this may be a read error. The gene calls are TRBV24-1 and TRBJ2-2; possibly TRBD1 for D (5 bases). The ends were cut back, 8 bases at V and 4 bases at J, with 10 bases in the middle. Per germline, CDR1 KGHDR and CDR2 SFDVKD. CDR3 length: 13 amino acids. CDR3: CATMGRGTGELFF. As DNA, the CDR3 is TGTGCCACCATGGGTAGGGGCACCGGGGAGCTGTTTTTT.

V gene TRBV4-1 combines with J gene TRBJ1-1; D may be TRBD1 (5 bases). Deletions cut 1 base from V and 0 bases from J, with 12 bases between. CDR1 is MGHRA, CDR2 YSYEKL, per germline. The CDR3 is 16 residues long. CDR3 sequence (DNA): TGCGCCAGCAGCCAAGGCAGGGCGAATATGAACACTGAAGCTTTCTTT. Amino acid sequence: CASSQGRANMNTEAFF.

This clonotype was counted ten times or more. The V and J genes are TRBV20-1 and TRBJ1-2; D not resolved. The V gene lost 6 bases and the J gene lost 8 bases, with 22 bases spanning the gap. CDR3 size: 14 residues. Looked up from germline, CDR1 is DFQATT and CDR2 is SNEGSKA (reference sequence). The CDR3 region is CSAPVEHRALGYTF. The CDR3 DNA is TGCAGTGCCCCCGTCGAACACCGTGCCCTGGGCTACACCTTC.

There are a few counts of this clonotype. This sequence joins TRBV19 and TRBJ2-7; 7 bases agree with TRBD1. The trim removed 4 bases at V and 5 bases at J, leaving 2 bases unmatched. The germline gives CDR1 LNHDA, CDR2 SQIVND (reference sequence). The CDR3 runs to 12 residues. This chain's CDR3 is CASSKDRNEQYF. The CDR3, as DNA: TGTGCCAGTAGTAAGGACAGGAACGAGCAGTACTTC.

The chain is built from TRBV5-6 and TRBJ2-7; D not resolved. The germline V and J ends were trimmed by 4 bases and 3 bases, with 11 bases remaining between them. The CDR3 sequence is 13 residues long. Germline-derived CDR1 and CDR2 are SGHDT and YYEEEE. CDR3 in amino acids: CASSNQWGYEQYF. The DNA for the CDR3 is TGTGCCAGCAGCAACCAGTGGGGCTACGAGCAGTACTTC.

This clonotype was seen a few times. One end of the junction does not line up with germline, which may come from a read error. The chain carries TRBV5-1 and TRBJ1-1, with 9 bases lining up with TRBD1. There are 15 residues in the CDR3. Germline V lookup: CDR1 SGHRS, CDR2 YFSETQ. The CDR3 spells CASTIPGQGGTEAFF. CDR3 DNA: TGTGCCAGCACCATCCCGGGACAGGGCGGCACTGAAGCTTTCTTT.